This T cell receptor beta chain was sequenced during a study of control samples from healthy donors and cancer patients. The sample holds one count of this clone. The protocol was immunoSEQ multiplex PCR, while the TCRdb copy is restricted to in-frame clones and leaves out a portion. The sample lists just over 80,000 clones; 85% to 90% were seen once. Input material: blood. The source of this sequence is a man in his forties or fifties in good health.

The CDR3 coding sequence is TGTGCCAGCAGAAGGGACCGCCACTATGGCTACACCTTC. Its translation: CASRRDRHYGYTF. The chain has TRBV6-5 and TRBJ1-2; TRBD1 is a possible D gene (5 bases). Trimming cost V 6 bases and J 3 bases, with 11 bases left between them. Germline values: CDR1 MNHEY, CDR2 SVGAGI. The CDR3 loop spans 13 amino acids.